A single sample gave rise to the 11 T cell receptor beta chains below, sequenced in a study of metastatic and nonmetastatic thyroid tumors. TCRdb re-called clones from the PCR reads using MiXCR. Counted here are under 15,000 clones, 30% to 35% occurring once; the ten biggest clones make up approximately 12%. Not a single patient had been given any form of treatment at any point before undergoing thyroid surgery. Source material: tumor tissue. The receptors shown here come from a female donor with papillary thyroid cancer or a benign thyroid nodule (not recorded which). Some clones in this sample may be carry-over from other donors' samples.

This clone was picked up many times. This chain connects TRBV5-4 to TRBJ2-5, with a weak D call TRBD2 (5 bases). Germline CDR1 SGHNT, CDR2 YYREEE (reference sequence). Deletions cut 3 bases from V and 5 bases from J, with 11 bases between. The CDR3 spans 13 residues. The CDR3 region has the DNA TGTGCCAGCAGCTGGGAGTTCCGGGAGACCCAGTACTTC. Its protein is CASSWEFRETQYF.

This CDR3 reads CASSREGRGSGNTIYF. CDR3 DNA: TGTGCCAGCAGTCGAGAGGGCAGGGGCTCTGGAAACACCATATATTTT. V usage is TRBV5-6 and J usage is TRBJ1-3; D perhaps matches TRBD1 (6 bases). The CDR3 spans 16 residues. V lost 5 bases and J lost 0, with 15 bases in between. Per germline, CDR1 SGHDT and CDR2 YYEEEE.

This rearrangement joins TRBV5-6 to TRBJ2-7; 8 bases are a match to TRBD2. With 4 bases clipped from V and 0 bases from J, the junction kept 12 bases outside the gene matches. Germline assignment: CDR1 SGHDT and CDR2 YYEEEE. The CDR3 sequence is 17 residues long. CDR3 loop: CASSQRNMGLVSYEQYF. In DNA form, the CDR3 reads TGTGCCAGCAGCCAACGGAACATGGGACTAGTCTCCTACGAGCAGTACTTC.

CDR3 coding DNA: TGTGCCAGCAGTGACCTAGACAGGGGGCTTGAGCAGTACTTC. As protein: CASSDLDRGLEQYF. The rearrangement links TRBV6-1 to TRBJ2-7; 10 nucleotides agree with TRBD1. V lost 3 bases to trimming and J lost 7 bases; unmatched junction nucleotides: 6. Germline loops: CDR1 MNHNS, CDR2 SASEGT. The length of the CDR3 is 14 residues.

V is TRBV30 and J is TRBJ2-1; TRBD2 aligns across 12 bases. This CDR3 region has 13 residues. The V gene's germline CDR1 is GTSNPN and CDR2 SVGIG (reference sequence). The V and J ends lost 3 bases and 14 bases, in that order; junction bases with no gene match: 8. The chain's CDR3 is CAWRGLAGLLEFF. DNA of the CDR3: TGTGCCTGGAGGGGACTAGCGGGCCTTCTCGAGTTCTTC.

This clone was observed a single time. CDR3 loop: CASSPGRDRAEQFF. For the CDR3, the DNA is TGTGCCAGCTCACCCGGGAGGGACAGGGCTGAGCAGTTCTTC. The V call is TRBV18, the J call TRBJ2-1, with a possible D match to TRBD1 (9 bases). Per the germline V gene, CDR1 is KGHSH and CDR2 is LQKENI. The ends were cut back, 3 bases at V and 9 bases at J, with 15 bases in the middle. The CDR3 extends over 14 amino acids. The whole variable domain, remainder taken from reference TRBV18 and TRBJ2-1, is NAGVMQNPRHLVRRRGQEARLRCSPMKGHSHVYWYRQLPEEGLKFMVYLQKENIIDESGMPKERFSAEFPKEGPSILRIQQVVRGDSAAYFCASSPGRDRAEQFFGPGTRLTVL.

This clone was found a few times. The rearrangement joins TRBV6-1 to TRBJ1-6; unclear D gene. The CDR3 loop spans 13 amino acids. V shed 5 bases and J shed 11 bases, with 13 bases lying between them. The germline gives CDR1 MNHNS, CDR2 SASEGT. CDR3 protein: CASSRSGRAPLHF. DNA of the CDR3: TGTGCCAGCAGTCGATCAGGAAGAGCACCCCTCCACTTT.

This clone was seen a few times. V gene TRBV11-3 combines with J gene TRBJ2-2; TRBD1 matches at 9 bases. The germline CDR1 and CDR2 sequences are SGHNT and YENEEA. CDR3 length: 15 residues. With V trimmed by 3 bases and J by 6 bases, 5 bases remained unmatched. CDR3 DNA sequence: TGTGCCAGCAGCTTGGGGGACAGGGTATCCGGGGAGCTGTTTTTT. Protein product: CASSLGDRVSGELFF.

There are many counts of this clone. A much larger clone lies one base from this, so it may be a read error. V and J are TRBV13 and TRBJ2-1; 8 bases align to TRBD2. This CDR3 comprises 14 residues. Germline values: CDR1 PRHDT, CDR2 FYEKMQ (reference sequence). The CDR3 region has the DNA TGTGCCAGCAGTGGGTCGGCGGGAGGTGCTGAGCAGCTCTTC. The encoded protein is CASSGSAGGAEQLF.

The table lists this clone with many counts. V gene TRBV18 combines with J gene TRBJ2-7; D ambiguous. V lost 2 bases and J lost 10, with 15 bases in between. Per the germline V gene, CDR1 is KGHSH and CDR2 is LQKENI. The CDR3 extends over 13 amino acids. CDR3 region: CASSPAERPGQYF. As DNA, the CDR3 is TGTGCCAGCTCACCAGCGGAACGGCCAGGACAGTACTTC. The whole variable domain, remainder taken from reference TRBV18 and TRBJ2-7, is NAGVMQNPRHLVRRRGQEARLRCSPMKGHSHVYWYRQLPEEGLKFMVYLQKENIIDESGMPKERFSAEFPKEGPSILRIQQVVRGDSAAYFCASSPAERPGQYFGPGTRLTVT.

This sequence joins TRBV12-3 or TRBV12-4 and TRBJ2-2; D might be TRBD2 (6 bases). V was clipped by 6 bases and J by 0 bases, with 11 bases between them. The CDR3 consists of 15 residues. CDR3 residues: CASRSSDTNTGELFF. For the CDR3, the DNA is TGTGCCAGCAGGTCTAGCGATACGAACACCGGGGAGCTGTTTTTT.